This T cell receptor beta chain came from a study of T cell repertoires in cytomegalovirus infection. Overall study findings and caveats: CMV-specific HLA-C-restricted TCR beta clonotypes dominated the ex vivo response.

From the reads, TCRdb called clonotypes with MiXCR, one entry per CDR3 protein. The table records about 220,000 distinct CDR3 sequences, roughly two fifths of them present only once. Remarks on this clonotype: Antigen unknown.

CDR1 SGHAT and CDR2 FQNNGV come from the germline V gene. V dropped 1 base and J dropped 5 bases, with 17 bases sitting between them. This CDR3 comprises 16 residues. The TCR sequence derives from a human donor in good health (CMV status not recorded). Some clones in this sample may be carry-over from other donors' samples. The starting material was CD8+ T cells from cultured PBMCs, obtained from culture after CMV antigen stimulation. The chain links TRBV11-2 to TRBJ1-1; D unclear. The CDR3 region is CASSLGARASGTEAFF. CDR3 bases: TGTGCCAGCAGCTTAGGGGCGAGGGCGTCGGGGACTGAAGCTTTCTTT.